This TCR beta chain was identified in a study of T cells after yellow fever vaccination (dated by TCRdb to 2018 to 2020). Study-level background: The SMART-Seq v4 Ultra Low Input RNA kit was used to prepare libraries from fractions with low cell numbers. To track T-cell clones before and after primary and booster YFV17D yellow fever vaccination, bulk TCR alpha and beta repertoires were sequenced longitudinally. Two healthy male donors, one aged 18 to 29 and one aged 30 to 40 years, were included in the cohort. Bulk PBMC replicates and cell subsets were isolated from blood drawn at multiple timepoints before and after both primary and secondary immunization. Study-level results and caveats: A small share of clonotypes was detected in both CD4 and CD8 compartments, with the overlap likely arising from convergent recombination. Most clones expanded after primary vaccination (96% of CD4 and 70% to 90% of CD8) were re-detected after the booster, suggesting that broad memory maintenance occurred. Because the study included only a couple of donors, the extent to which the findings can be generalized is limited. Because abundant contaminating clonotypes from the bulk population could be contained in FACS-sorted repertoires, computational filtering was required. The secondary T-cell response was weaker than the primary response but faster, peaking on day 5 instead of day 15.

Remarks on this clonotype: This clone's antigen is unknown. Per-base quality was not reported, and no clone a single base away is much larger than it.

Per the publication, the treatment or condition label means: live attenuated yellow fever vaccine strain. PBMCs were isolated from peripheral blood using a standard Ficoll-Paque protocol. CD4 and CD8 T-cell fractions were isolated with Dynabeads CD4 and CD8 positive selection kits. TriZol was used to extract RNA from bulk PBMCs, from CD4 and CD8 fractions, and from dextramer-positive and dextramer-negative fractions. V drops 1 base and J drops 1 base, leaving 10 bases in between. In the germline V gene, CDR1 corresponds to ENHRY and CDR2 to SYGVKD. There are 15 amino acids in the CDR3, from cysteine to phenylalanine inclusive. Of all the DNA, just the CDR3 is kept, 45 bases in frame from base 1. This sample was sequenced with an Illumina NovaSeq 6000. TCR cDNA was synthesized by 5'RACE template switching, through which a universal primer site and unique molecular identifiers were introduced. cDNA synthesis was primed from both the TCR alpha and TCR beta constant segments. Two PCR steps were used to amplify libraries, with sample barcodes and sequencing adapters being added in the second step. Sequencing of libraries was done on Illumina HiSeq 2500 (2x100 bp) or NovaSeq (2x150 bp). As for the authors' bioinformatics: Demultiplexing of reads and collapsing into UMI consensus sequences were performed with MIGEC, and V(D)J alignment was carried out with MiXCR. Vaccine-responding clonotypes were defined with edgeR using replicate PBMC samples, requiring FDR below 0.01 and a log2 fold change above 5 up to day 15. Each bulk clonotype was labeled CD4 or CD8 based on which sequenced repertoire, CD4 or CD8, contained the clonotype at higher abundance. TCRdb took the public reads, trimmed them with fastp at Q25, ran MiXCR for clone calling and kept in-frame beta chains. Each entry merges the rows of one CDR3 protein and shows their most common DNA and genes. The V and J calls here are based on TCRdb, not the publication. Here the sample has 85,000 to 100,000 distinct CDR3 sequences; 5.8% occur a single time. The ten largest clones take up about 41% of the sample.

The material was CD8+ T cells sorted from PBMCs, obtained 10 days after the yellow fever booster vaccination. The chain is encoded by TRBV10-3 joined to TRBJ2-5; TRBD2 is perhaps the D gene, given 6 matching bases. This TCR came from a man between 18 and 35 years old who received the YFV17D yellow fever vaccine. The CDR3 region has the sequence CAISEFAGIQETQYF. The nucleotides read TGTGCCATCAGTGAGTTTGCGGGGATCCAAGAGACCCAGTACTTC.